These 31 T cell receptor beta chains came from one sample sequenced in a study of response to subunit inactivated influenza vaccine. TCRdb used MiXCR to reprocess the RT-PCR reads, holding one entry per CDR3 protein. The data hold fewer than 550,000 distinct CDR3 sequences, with about 25% observed a single time. Sample: CD4+ T cells sorted from PBMCs, taken more than 4 days after vaccination. All receptors come from a man aged 50-60 years who received an inactivated influenza vaccine.

The chain links TRBV6-2 or TRBV6-3 to TRBJ2-1; 13 positions match TRBD2. Trimming took 6 bases from V and 3 from J; bases not matched to a gene: 20. Germline CDR1 is MNHEY and CDR2 is SVGEGT. The CDR3 length is 21 residues. The CDR3 sequence: CASSKPGARTSGGGGYNEQFF. The CDR3 DNA follows: TGTGCCAGCAGCAAACCGGGGGCCCGGACTAGCGGGGGAGGTGGCTACAATGAGCAGTTCTTC.

DNA of the CDR3: TGCGCCAGCAGCCATTCGCCGGGCCCTAAAAACATTCAGTACTTC. Translating it yields CASSHSPGPKNIQYF. This chain links TRBV4-3 with TRBJ2-4, with no clear D. The CDR3 contains 15 residues. CDR1 and CDR2 (germline): LGHNA, YSLEER. Trimming shortened V by 3 bases and J by 4 bases, and 13 bases separated the two germline ends.

The table lists this clonotype with a count of one. The V gene is TRBV7-3, the J gene TRBJ1-1; no definite D call. V shed 3 bases and J shed 1 base, with 9 bases lying between them. The germline V gene encodes CDR1 SGHTA and CDR2 FQGTGA. This CDR3 contains 14 residues. This CDR3 reads CASSLAPSNTEAFF. The CDR3, as DNA: TGTGCCAGCAGCTTGGCACCTTCGAACACTGAAGCTTTCTTT.

This clonotype was seen many times. The chain links TRBV29-1 to TRBJ2-2; TRBD1 matches 9 bases. V lost 7 bases to trimming and J lost 6 bases; unmatched junction nucleotides: 15. The germline V gene encodes CDR1 SQVTM and CDR2 ANQGSEA. The CDR3 has 16 amino acids. The CDR3 loop is CSASATGQGFSGELFF. CDR3 sequence (DNA): TGCAGCGCTTCTGCCACAGGACAGGGGTTTTCCGGGGAGCTGTTTTTT.

The genes are TRBV7-8 and TRBJ1-1; possibly TRBD1 for D (5 bases). The CDR3 runs to 16 residues. V lost 2 bases to trimming and J lost 0 bases, with 13 bases between them. The germline V gene has CDR1 SGHVS and CDR2 FQNEAQ. The CDR3 loop is CASSLSFGGMNTEAFF. The DNA of the CDR3 is TGTGCCAGCAGCTTATCATTTGGGGGTATGAACACTGAAGCTTTCTTT. Variable domain in full (rest from reference TRBV7-8 and TRBJ1-1): GAGVSQSPRYKVAKRGQDVALRCDPISGHVSLFWYQQALGQGPEFLTYFQNEAQLDKSGLPSDRFFAERPEGSVSTLKIQRTQQEDSAVYLCASSLSFGGMNTEAFFGQGTRLTVV.

The chain combines TRBV4-3 with TRBJ2-5; D remains ambiguous. The CDR3 spans 15 residues. Trimming shortened V by 1 base and J by 2 bases, and 11 bases separated the two germline ends. Germline V gives CDR1 LGHNA, CDR2 YSLEER. The CDR3 spells CASSQAFYRQETQYF. The CDR3 bases are TGCGCCAGCAGCCAAGCTTTTTACCGGCAAGAGACCCAGTACTTC.

The V gene is TRBV20-1, the J gene TRBJ1-6; TRBD1 matches at 8 bases. The CDR3 extends over 13 amino acids. The germline CDR1 and CDR2 sequences are DFQATT and SNEGSKA (reference sequence). V shed 5 bases, J shed 7 bases, and the junction held 4 bases outside the gene matches. DNA of the CDR3: TGCAGTGCTCCCAACAGGGGGAATTCACCCCTCCACTTT. This sequence encodes CSAPNRGNSPLHF.

This clonotype was seen only a few times. The V call is TRBV2, the J call TRBJ1-1, with 7 bases lining up with TRBD1. The length of the CDR3 is 14 residues. Germline V gene lookup returns CDR1 SNHLY and CDR2 FYNNEI. Unmatched junction bases numbered 7, after V lost 4 bases and J lost 5 bases. CDR3 in amino acids: CASSATGPLTEAFF. The CDR3 DNA reads TGTGCCAGCAGTGCGACAGGGCCGTTGACTGAAGCTTTCTTT.

This chain links TRBV5-5 with TRBJ2-7; 10 nucleotides line up with TRBD1. The CDR3 has 16 residues. V was clipped by 4 bases and J by 5 bases; unmatched bases: 12. Germline CDR1 SGHKS, CDR2 YYEKEE (reference sequence). Here the CDR3 reads CASSRGAGQGEDEQYF. CDR3 sequence (DNA): TGTGCCAGCAGCAGAGGGGCAGGACAGGGGGAGGACGAGCAGTACTTC.

In its sample, this clonotype was seen a few times. The J gene is TRBJ2-7, the V gene TRBV5-1, with TRBD2 matching 11 bases. With V trimmed by 0 bases and J by 3 bases, 8 bases remained unmatched. CDR1 is SGHRS, CDR2 YFSETQ, per germline. The CDR3 sequence is 17 residues long. The CDR3 sequence is CASSLVGSGGDHYEQYF. In nucleotides, the CDR3 is TGCGCCAGCAGCTTGGTGGGTAGCGGGGGGGACCACTACGAGCAGTACTTC.

V and J are TRBV29-1 and TRBJ2-1; a possible D gene is TRBD1 (8 bases). V was shortened by 4 bases and J by 5 bases, with 21 bases between the two germline ends. This CDR3 spans 16 amino acids. Germline V gene sequence: CDR1 SQVTM, CDR2 ANQGSEA. This CDR3 is CSVVGGTGKGNNEQFF. For the CDR3, the DNA is TGCAGCGTTGTGGGGGGGACAGGAAAGGGAAACAATGAGCAGTTCTTC.

This clonotype has more than one count but fewer than ten. This chain links TRBV10-3 with TRBJ1-1; 7 bases fit TRBD1. Germline CDR1 reads ENHRY; CDR2 reads SYGVKD. This CDR3 spans 14 amino acids. The J segment lost 7 bases and the V segment lost 2 bases, leaving 7 bases of the junction unmatched. The CDR3 bases are TGTGCCATCAGTGAGCACGGACAGGCAATTGAAGCTTTCTTT. This sequence encodes CAISEHGQAIEAFF.

This clonotype was recorded a few times. The J gene is TRBJ2-3, the V gene TRBV6-5, with 9 bases matching TRBD2. CDR1 and CDR2 (germline): MNHEY, SVGAGI. J was trimmed by 0 bases and V by 2 bases; bases with no gene match: 6. The CDR3 totals 17 residues. CDR3 amino acids: CASSYLAGPISTDTQYF. CDR3 in DNA: TGTGCCAGCAGTTACCTAGCGGGGCCCATCAGCACAGATACGCAGTATTTT.

V gene TRBV12-3 or TRBV12-4 combines with J gene TRBJ2-3; weak D call: TRBD1 (6 bases). CDR3 size: 16 residues. The V gene lost 5 bases and the J gene lost 1 base, with 16 bases spanning the gap. CDR3: CASSRQVLGGTDTQYF. The CDR3 DNA reads TGTGCCAGCAGTAGACAGGTGTTGGGGGGCACAGATACGCAGTATTTT.

This clonotype occurred a few times. The chain has TRBV12-3 or TRBV12-4 and TRBJ2-7; tentatively, D is TRBD1 (5 bases). This CDR3 region has 14 residues. The V end lost 2 bases, the J end lost 4 bases, and 12 bases lay between the germline ends. CDR3 nucleotide sequence: TGTGCCAGCAGTTTACAGGGCATCCGGTACGAGCAGTACTTC. Encoded protein: CASSLQGIRYEQYF.

This clonotype was seen many times. This chain uses TRBV28 with TRBJ2-7; D is ambiguous. With 7 bases removed from V and 4 bases from J, the gap between germline ends came to 14 bases. The CDR3 is 13 amino acids. Germline lookup yields CDR1 MDHEN and CDR2 SYDVKM. CDR3: CASTDALGYEQYF. The CDR3, as DNA: TGTGCCAGCACCGACGCCTTGGGGTACGAGCAGTACTTC.

This clonotype was seen at least ten times. The V and J genes are TRBV12-3 or TRBV12-4 and TRBJ2-2; TRBD1 is a possible D gene (5 bases). The CDR3 totals 12 residues. V shed 2 bases and J shed 7 bases, with 5 bases lying between them. The CDR3 region is CASSLTGGELFF. The CDR3 nucleotides are TGTGCCAGCAGTTTAACAGGCGGGGAGCTGTTTTTT.

This clonotype was counted a single time. This chain connects TRBV6-2 or TRBV6-3 to TRBJ2-3; no firm D call. V lost 3 bases and J lost 0, with 10 bases in between. The CDR3 spans 15 residues. Germline V gives CDR1 MNHEY, CDR2 SVGEGT. The CDR3 protein is CASSYLRSSTDTQYF. In nucleotides, the CDR3 is TGTGCCAGCAGTTATTTGAGGTCTAGCACAGATACGCAGTATTTT.

The table lists this clonotype with a few counts. The rearrangement uses TRBV20-1 and TRBJ2-1, with TRBD2 matching 10 bases. The CDR3 sequence is 15 residues long. Germline loops: CDR1 DFQATT, CDR2 SNEGSKA (reference sequence). The J segment lost 4 bases and the V segment lost 3 bases, leaving 6 bases of the junction unmatched. The CDR3 protein is CSARSTSGPYNEQFF. The CDR3 DNA sequence: TGCAGTGCTAGGTCGACTAGCGGGCCTTACAATGAGCAGTTCTTC.

The rearrangement links TRBV5-1 to TRBJ2-7; TRBD1 agrees at 10 bases. The CDR3 consists of 14 residues. CDR1 SGHRS and CDR2 YFSETQ come from the germline V gene. V gave up 4 bases and J gave up 5 bases; unmatched junction bases: 6. The CDR3 reads CASSISGTGDEQYF. The CDR3 DNA reads as TGCGCCAGCAGCATATCCGGGACAGGGGACGAGCAGTACTTC. Supplemented by reference TRBV5-1 and TRBJ2-7, the full variable domain reads KAGVTQTPRYLIKTRGQQVTLSCSPISGHRSVSWYQQTPGQGLQFLFEYFSETQRNKGNFPGRFSGRQFSNSRSEMNVSTLELGDSALYLCASSISGTGDEQYFGPGTRLTVT.

V gene TRBV28 combines with J gene TRBJ2-1, with D tentatively TRBD2 (6 bases). The germline CDR1 and CDR2 sequences are MDHEN and SYDVKM. Trimming stripped 3 bases from V and 3 bases from J, with 9 bases between. The CDR3 is 14 residues long. CDR3 coding DNA: TGTGCCAGCAGTTTGCGGGATTTCTACAATGAGCAGTTCTTC. As protein: CASSLRDFYNEQFF.

This rearrangement joins TRBV18 to TRBJ1-1; no clear D gene. Germline-derived CDR1 and CDR2 are KGHSH and LQKENI. The CDR3 covers 14 residues. The V end was cut by 3 bases, the J end by 1 base, with 9 bases between. CDR3 coding DNA: TGTGCCAGCTCACCGTTGCTTGGGAACACTGAAGCTTTCTTT. It encodes CASSPLLGNTEAFF. Drawing the rest from reference TRBV18 and TRBJ1-1, the complete variable domain is NAGVMQNPRHLVRRRGQEARLRCSPMKGHSHVYWYRQLPEEGLKFMVYLQKENIIDESGMPKERFSAEFPKEGPSILRIQQVVRGDSAAYFCASSPLLGNTEAFFGQGTRLTVV.

The sample holds a few counts of this clonotype. The chain uses TRBV20-1 and TRBJ2-7; D uncertain. V lost 4 bases and J lost 1, with 14 bases in between. Per germline, CDR1 DFQATT and CDR2 SNEGSKA (reference sequence). CDR3 length: 14 amino acids. Written as DNA, the CDR3 is TGCAGTGCTACACCCTTGACATATTCCTACGAGCAGTACTTC. This gives the protein CSATPLTYSYEQYF.

This clonotype was observed a few times. The chain recombines TRBV12-3 or TRBV12-4 with TRBJ1-6; D perhaps matches TRBD1 (5 bases). This CDR3 is 13 amino acids long. V was clipped by 2 bases and J by 9 bases, with 8 bases between them. The CDR3 bases are TGTGCCAGCAGTTTACCAGGGACTTCACCCCTCCACTTT. This encodes CASSLPGTSPLHF.

V usage is TRBV6-2 or TRBV6-3 and J usage is TRBJ1-1, with D possibly being TRBD1 (6 bases). This CDR3 contains 18 residues. Per the germline V gene, CDR1 is MNHEY and CDR2 is SVGEGT. V shed 7 bases and J shed 1 base, with 25 bases lying between them. The CDR3: CASTTDRGARAQNTEAFF. The CDR3 DNA reads as TGTGCCAGCACTACCGATAGGGGGGCCAGAGCCCAGAACACTGAAGCTTTCTTT.

This clonotype was observed at least ten times. The V gene is TRBV29-1, the J gene TRBJ2-3; D is uncertain. The germline V gene encodes CDR1 SQVTM and CDR2 ANQGSEA. This CDR3 comprises 13 residues. Trimming left V 7 bases short and J 1 base short, with 12 bases between. The CDR3 region has the DNA TGCAGCGCGACACCCGCGGGCACAGATACGCAGTATTTT. Protein sequence: CSATPAGTDTQYF.

This chain connects TRBV15 to TRBJ1-1; the match to TRBD1 covers 8 bases. CDR1 is LNHNV, CDR2 YYDKDF, per germline (reference sequence). Unmatched junction bases numbered 11, after V lost 8 bases and J lost 3 bases. This CDR3 is 15 amino acids long. The CDR3 region has the DNA TGTGCCACCTGGGAGGGTCGCAGGGGGCACACTGAAGCTTTCTTT. As protein: CATWEGRRGHTEAFF.

The genes are TRBV21-1 and TRBJ2-1; the table calls TRBD1, which could not be checked here. TRBV21-1 is annotated as a pseudogene. There are 18 residues in the CDR3. In DNA, the CDR3 is TGTGCCAGCAGCAAAGCCTCGCTCCGGGAGAACCTCTACAATGAGCAGTTCTTC. Residues: CASSKASLRENLYNEQFF.

V is TRBV12-3 or TRBV12-4 and J is TRBJ1-2; the D is unclear. CDR3 length: 14 amino acids. V lost 2 bases and J lost 5, with 12 bases in between. The CDR3 sequence: CASSLPPGKYGYTF. The CDR3 region has the DNA TGTGCCAGCAGTTTACCGCCCGGGAAGTATGGCTACACCTTC.

The chain carries TRBV9 and TRBJ2-5, with 7 bases matching TRBD2. The CDR3 has 15 amino acids. J was trimmed by 5 bases and V by 0 bases; bases with no gene match: 7. The germline V gene has CDR1 SGDLS and CDR2 YYNGEE. CDR3 residues: CASSVVPSGPETQYF. The CDR3 DNA is TGTGCCAGCAGCGTAGTGCCTAGCGGTCCCGAGACCCAGTACTTC.

This clonotype appeared a few times. V is TRBV30 and J is TRBJ2-5; 8 bases are a match to TRBD1. Germline CDR1 is GTSNPN and CDR2 is SVGIG (reference sequence). The CDR3 extends over 19 amino acids. After removal of 1 base from V and 5 bases from J, the junction contained 21 bases not matched to a gene. CDR3 region: CAWSAPTGQGSNFYETQYF. DNA of the CDR3: TGTGCCTGGAGTGCCCCAACCGGACAGGGCTCGAACTTTTACGAGACCCAGTACTTC.